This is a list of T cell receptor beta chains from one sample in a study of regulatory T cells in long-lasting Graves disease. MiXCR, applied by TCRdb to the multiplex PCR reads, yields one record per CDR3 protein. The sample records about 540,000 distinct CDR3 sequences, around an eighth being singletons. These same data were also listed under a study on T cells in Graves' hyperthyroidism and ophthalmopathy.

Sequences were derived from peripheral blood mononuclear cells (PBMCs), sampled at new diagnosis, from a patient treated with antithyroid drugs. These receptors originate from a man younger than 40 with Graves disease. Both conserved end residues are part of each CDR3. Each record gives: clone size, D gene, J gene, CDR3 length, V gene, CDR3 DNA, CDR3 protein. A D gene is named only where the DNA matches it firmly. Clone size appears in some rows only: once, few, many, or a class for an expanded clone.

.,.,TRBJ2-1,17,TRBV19,TGTGCCAGTAGCCGGGTGTCGGGGCCGGGCTCCTACAATGAGCAGTTCTTC,CASSRVSGPGSYNEQFF
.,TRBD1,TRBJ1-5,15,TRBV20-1,TGCAGTGCTAGATCCCGGGACAGGGGCAATCAGCCCCAGCATTTT,CSARSRDRGNQPQHF
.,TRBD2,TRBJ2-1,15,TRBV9,TGTGCCAGCAGCGTTTGGAGTAGAGCGGGAGATGAGCAGTTCTTC,CASSVWSRAGDEQFF
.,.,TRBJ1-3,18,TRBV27,TGTGCCAGCAGTTTATGGGGCCCGGGGTCTCGGCCCGGAAACACCATATATTTT,CASSLWGPGSRPGNTIYF
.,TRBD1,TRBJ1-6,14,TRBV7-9,TGTGCCAGCAGCGCAGGGGGCTCGGATTCACCCCTCCACTTT,CASSAGGSDSPLHF
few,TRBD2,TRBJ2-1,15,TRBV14,TGTGCCAGCAGCCGCGCGGGACTAGCAGGCAATGAACAGTTCTTC,CASSRAGLAGNEQFF
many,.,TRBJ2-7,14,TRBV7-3,TGTGCCAGCAGCCTCGGACCTGGGATTAGCGAGCAGTACTTC,CASSLGPGISEQYF
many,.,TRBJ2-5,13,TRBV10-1,TGCGCCAGCAGGGCGGGACAGCAAGAGACCCAGTACTTC,CASRAGQQETQYF
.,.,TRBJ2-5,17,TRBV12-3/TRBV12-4,TGTGCCAGCAGTTTGAGGGGGATTGGGCAGGGGGGCGAGACCCAGTACTTC,CASSLRGIGQGGETQYF
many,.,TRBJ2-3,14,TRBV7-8,TGTGCCAGCAGCTTACGACAGGACACAGATACGCAGTATTTT,CASSLRQDTDTQYF
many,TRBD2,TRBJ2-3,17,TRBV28,TGTGCCAGCAGCCCGACGGGACTAGCGGGGTACACAGATACGCAGTATTTT,CASSPTGLAGYTDTQYF
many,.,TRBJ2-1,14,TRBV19,TGTGCCCGATTAACCCGGGACTTCGAGCATGAGCAGTTCTTC,CARLTRDFEHEQFF
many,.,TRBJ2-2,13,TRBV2,TGTGCCAGCGGCCGGGAGAGCACCGGGGAGCTGTTTTTT,CASGRESTGELFF
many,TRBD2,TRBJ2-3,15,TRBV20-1,TGCAGTGCTTCGGGACTAGCGGGCTACACAGATACGCAGTATTTT,CSASGLAGYTDTQYF
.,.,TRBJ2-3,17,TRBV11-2,TGTGCCAGCAGCTTAGAACCTTTTATGGGACCCACAGATACGCAGTATTTT,CASSLEPFMGPTDTQYF
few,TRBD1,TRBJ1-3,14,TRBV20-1,TGCAGTGCTATGGGACAGCTTATCGGAAACACCATATATTTT,CSAMGQLIGNTIYF
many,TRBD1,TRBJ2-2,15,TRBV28,TGTGCCAGCAGGGGGACAGGGTCTTTGGCCGGGGAGCTGTTTTTT,CASRGTGSLAGELFF
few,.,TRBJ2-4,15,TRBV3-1,TGTGCCAGCAGCCAACAATGGAACAGGGAGAACATTCAGTGCTTC,CASSQQWNRENIQCF
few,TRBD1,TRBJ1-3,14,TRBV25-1,TGTGCCAGCAGTGAAGGGACAGGGATTACTACCATATATTTT,CASSEGTGITTIYF
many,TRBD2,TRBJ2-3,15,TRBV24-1,TGTGCCACCAGTGGCGGGACTAGCGCCCGTGATACGCAGTATTTT,CATSGGTSARDTQYF
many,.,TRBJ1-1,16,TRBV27,TGTGCCAGCAGTCTTAAGGTTGGGGCTACGAACACTGAAGCTTTCTTT,CASSLKVGATNTEAFF
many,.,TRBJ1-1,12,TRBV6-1,TGTGCCAGCTGGGACACGGGGGCAAAAGCTTTCTTT,CASWDTGAKAFF